Listed here is a single T cell receptor beta chain. Its target antigen remains unknown. Compared with germline, one end of the junction differs, possibly owing to a read error. The roughly 39 donors, aged roughly 6 to 100 years, were systemically healthy Caucasian individuals from Russia. Around 10 milliliters of peripheral blood were collected from each donor into EDTA-treated Vacutainer tubes. Ficoll-Paque density-gradient centrifugation was used to isolate PBMCs, with at least 6.5 million per sample. Trizol reagent was used to extract total RNA from PBMCs, with at least 5.5 micrograms per sample. The percentages of naive CD45RAhigh/CD27high T cells were determined by flow cytometry on a PBMC aliquot from every donor. Library preparation was by 5' RACE. TCRdb names Illumina HiSeq 2500 as the instrument used. A second PCR of about 6 to 11 cycles was performed with a sample-barcoded 5' primer and a J-beta primer mix. A template-switch 5' adaptor carrying 12 random nucleotides introduced a unique molecular identifier onto each TCR beta cDNA molecule. Each sample yielded at least 2.5 million CDR3-containing paired-end reads. First-strand cDNA synthesis was performed from all RNA using the Mint cDNA synthesis kit, with priming by a TRBC-specific oligonucleotide. After uracil-DNA glycosylase treatment, a first 18-cycle PCR used universal primers M1SS and BC2_uni_R on all cDNA. Regarding the original processing steps: Each sample was normalized by randomly selecting 1 million high-quality reads, each carrying a distinct molecular identifier. Reads sharing molecular identifiers were discarded rather than binned into consensus sequences. MiTCR, run with a Q25 quality threshold and the strictest error-elimination algorithm, handled CDR3 identification, clonotype clustering and error correction. A nonparametric unseen species model using Euler transformation provided a lower-bound estimate of total TCR beta diversity. The public reads were quality trimmed at Q25 with fastp and then assembled into clones with MiXCR by TCRdb, keeping productive beta chains. Merged by CDR3 protein, the rows form single entries marked with the most common genes and DNA. The V and J calls were not made by the authors but by TCRdb's processing. The sample profile shows roughly 700,000 distinct CDR3 sequences; roughly 30% of them were found once. The ten largest clonotypes hold about 16% of the sample.

The CDR3 starts with the cysteine, ends with the phenylalanine, and has 13 residues. CDR3 DNA is the only sequence kept; it has 39 bases, read in frame from the first base. CDR1 and CDR2 are drawn from the germline V gene: SGHRS, YFSETQ. This entry belongs to a study of blood T cells in healthy people across ages (dated by TCRdb to the mid-2010s). For the study in its entirety: In model experiments, template switching captured about one uniquely barcoded TCR beta cDNA molecule for every two T cells. The study measured age-related changes in TCR beta repertoire diversity using deep sequencing normalized with unique cDNA molecular identifiers. The donors were divided into four age groups: young (average around 17 years), middle-aged (about 41), aged (about 56) and long-lived (roughly 82). To avoid experimental bias, donors of different ages were distributed randomly across sequencing lanes. Two additional independent replicas of 1 million unique cDNA reads from the same blood draw were analyzed for two donors (one aged 18 to 29 and one aged 80 or older). Findings and caveats that apply to the study as a whole: Compared with the aged group, more naive CD4+ T cells, fewer expanded clones and increased TCR diversity were shown by the long-lived group, suggesting age selection. Observed TCR beta diversity per million T cells fell roughly linearly with age, and a significant reduction was already apparent by age around 40. Because profiling used bulk unsorted PBMCs, naive and antigen-experienced compartments could not be compared conclusively. Total diversity estimates from one million sequenced T cells were considered lower bounds and underestimates. Because the CMV infection status of the donors was unknown, age-related changes in expanded clonotypes may potentially have been confounded. A strong correlation was found between observed TCR beta diversity and the percentage of naive T cells measured by flow cytometry.

Sequenced input: blood. The rearrangement joined TRBV5-1 to TRBJ1-1; the D gene is perhaps TRBD1, from 5 matching bases. The TCR comes from a woman at least 80 years old in good health. Donor details come from another sample of the same person, matched by shared clones. The DNA sequence reads TGCGCCAACAGCTCGGGACCGAACACTGAAGCTTTCTTT. Its protein is CANSSGPNTEAFF.